This paragraph covers one T cell receptor beta chain sequence. The antigen remains unidentified. The sample comes from a study of naive and memory T cell subsets. Both TRBC1 and TRBC2 were covered by a beta constant-region primer of two equimolar oligonucleotides. Nested alpha and beta constant-region primers with the SP2 primer drove four PCR rounds on ligated cDNA. MiXCR was run by TCRdb on the UMI-ligation and nested PCR reads, yielding one entry per CDR3 protein. The sample shows 150,000 or so distinct CDR3 sequences, roughly 22% of them seen only once. Findings and limits, study-wide: Especially in CD8 cells, naive repertoires contained a few larger clonotypes, possibly CD45RA-re-expressing memory cells.

The source of this sequence is a human donor in good health. Sequencing was done on a sample of naive CD4+ T cells from blood.

CDR3 nucleotides: TGTGCCAGCAGCGTCGGACAGGGAAAAAACATTCAGTACTTC. It translates to CASSVGQGKNIQYF. The V gene is TRBV11-2, the J gene TRBJ2-4, with 8 bases that match TRBD1. This CDR3 has 14 residues. Germline assignment: CDR1 SGHAT and CDR2 FQNNGV. The V and J ends lost 5 bases and 4 bases, in that order; junction bases with no gene match: 4.